Listed here are 32 T cell receptor beta chains from one sample, sequenced in a study of regulatory T cells in long-lasting Graves disease. Library construction for TCR beta used iRepertoire HTBI primers and Arm-PCR of CDR3 regions. MiXCR, run by TCRdb on the multiplex PCR reads, gives a single entry per CDR3 protein. The sample shows approximately 540,000 distinct CDR3 sequences, about 12% of them seen only once. The time point is: newly diagnosed GD, antithyroid drugs for less than 3 months. After RNA was extracted from PBMCs, the TCR library was made from it. The same data also went into a second study, on T cells in Graves' hyperthyroidism and ophthalmopathy.

This sample comprised peripheral blood mononuclear cells (PBMCs), obtained at new diagnosis, from a patient treated with antithyroid drugs. The receptor source for this set is a woman younger than 45 with Graves disease.

In this sample, this clonotype turned up a few times. This chain joins TRBV5-6 and TRBJ1-2; a possible D gene is TRBD1 (5 bases). Trimming took off 5 bases at V and 4 bases at J, with 12 bases between the two ends. This CDR3 comprises 13 residues. CDR1 SGHDT and CDR2 YYEEEE come from the germline V gene. The CDR3: CASRAGLSYGYTF. In DNA form, the CDR3 reads TGTGCCAGCAGGGCGGGACTCAGCTATGGCTACACCTTC.

This clonotype was counted ten times or more. The chain couples TRBV10-3 to TRBJ2-7; D not resolved. The germline gives CDR1 ENHRY, CDR2 SYGVKD. CDR3 size: 15 residues. The ends were cut back, 0 bases at V and 7 bases at J, with 16 bases in the middle. In nucleotides, the CDR3 is TGTGCCATCAGTGAGTCAGTTGTGGACCCTCAGGAGCAGTACTTC. It translates to CAISESVVDPQEQYF.

This clonotype was found many times. The V gene is TRBV2, the J gene TRBJ2-1; perhaps D is TRBD1 or TRBD2 (5 bases each). This CDR3 contains 14 residues. Trimming left V 7 bases short and J 3 bases short, with 13 bases between. Germline CDR1 and CDR2: SNHLY and FYNNEI. The CDR3, as DNA: TGTGCCAGCACTGGGGCAGGGAGCTACAATGAGCAGTTCTTC. Translation gives CASTGAGSYNEQFF.

The genes are TRBV11-2 and TRBJ2-7; maybe TRBD1 (6 bases). Looked up from germline, CDR1 is SGHAT and CDR2 is FQNNGV. V was clipped by 5 bases and J by 4 bases, with 15 bases between them. The CDR3 has 14 residues. The CDR3 coding sequence is TGTGCCAGCAGCCCCCTAACAGGGCTATACGAGCAGTACTTC. Translated: CASSPLTGLYEQYF.

This clonotype came up many times. The chain recombines TRBV28 with TRBJ1-5; 7 bases are a match to TRBD1. The trim removed 6 bases at V and 5 bases at J, leaving 7 bases unmatched. CDR1 is MDHEN, CDR2 SYDVKM, per germline. The CDR3 has 14 amino acids. The CDR3, as DNA: TGTGCCAGCAGCCTAGTCCAGGGGGATCAGCCCCAGCATTTT. Amino acid sequence: CASSLVQGDQPQHF.

This clonotype has a count of ten or more. The chain joins TRBV2 to TRBJ1-2; the D is unclear. CDR1 is SNHLY, CDR2 FYNNEI, per germline. CDR3 size: 15 residues. Trimming shortened V by 6 bases and J by 5 bases, and 19 bases separated the two germline ends. In DNA, the CDR3 is TGTGCCAGCAGCTCGTCGGTCCCTTCTCGATATGGCTACACCTTC. Translating it yields CASSSSVPSRYGYTF.

The sample holds many counts of this clonotype. The rearrangement links TRBV2 to TRBJ1-5; 7 bases map to TRBD1. Trimming removed 8 bases from V and 6 bases from J; junction bases left unmatched: 7. Germline CDR1 SNHLY, CDR2 FYNNEI. This CDR3 region has 13 residues. The CDR3 DNA reads as TGTGCCAGCGAATCAACAGGGGCTCAGCCCCAGCATTTT. Protein: CASESTGAQPQHF.

This clonotype was recorded at least ten times. The genes are TRBV3-1 and TRBJ2-7, with D perhaps matching TRBD1 (6 bases). Germline V gene lookup returns CDR1 LGHDT and CDR2 YNNKEL (reference sequence). V was shortened by 8 bases and J by 2 bases, with 10 bases between the two germline ends. The CDR3 extends over 12 amino acids. CDR3 region: CASRGHPYEQYF. The CDR3 region has the DNA TGTGCCAGCCGGGGACATCCCTACGAGCAGTACTTC.

The table lists this clonotype with many counts. The genes are TRBV2 and TRBJ2-7, with 7 bases fitting TRBD2. The V gene's germline CDR1 is SNHLY and CDR2 FYNNEI. CDR3 length: 16 residues. V dropped 7 bases and J dropped 2; count of bases not matched to a gene: 14. DNA for the CDR3: TGTGCCAGCATCTTCTCGGAGGGAGGGCGCGCCTACGAGCAGTACTTC. Encoded protein: CASIFSEGGRAYEQYF.

This clonotype was seen many times. The chain recombines TRBV11-3 with TRBJ1-3; perhaps TRBD1 as D (5 bases). The CDR3 spans 14 residues. From germline, CDR1 is SGHNT and CDR2 YENEEA. V lost 4 bases, J lost 2 bases, and 9 bases lay in between. The CDR3 loop reads CASSSDSTGNTIYF. DNA of the CDR3: TGTGCCAGCAGCTCAGACAGCACTGGAAACACCATATATTTT.

This clonotype was picked up many times. The chain uses TRBV24-1 and TRBJ2-5; 7 nucleotides agree with TRBD1. The CDR3 contains 15 residues. Germline V gene lookup returns CDR1 KGHDR and CDR2 SFDVKD. Trimming at V came to 6 bases and at J to 1 base, leaving 7 bases not matched to a gene. The CDR3 here is CATSRQGDLQETQYF. The CDR3 coding sequence is TGTGCCACCAGTCGGCAGGGGGATCTCCAAGAGACCCAGTACTTC.

This clonotype was counted many times. The V call is TRBV20-1, the J call TRBJ1-1; 8 positions match TRBD1. Unmatched junction bases numbered 15, after V lost 3 bases and J lost 6 bases. CDR3 size: 16 residues. Germline V CDR1 and CDR2: DFQATT, SNEGSKA (reference sequence). Written as DNA, the CDR3 is TGCAGTGCTAGGGCGACAGGGGTTGGTTTTAGGGCTGAAGCTTTCTTT. Translated: CSARATGVGFRAEAFF.

This chain connects TRBV12-3 or TRBV12-4 to TRBJ1-1; possibly TRBD1 for D (5 bases). CDR3 length: 14 amino acids. V lost 6 bases and J lost 4, with 15 bases in between. For the CDR3, the DNA is TGTGCCAGCAGCTTTATCTCAGGGTTCACTGAAGCTTTCTTT. Protein product: CASSFISGFTEAFF.

This clonotype was observed a few times. The rearrangement joins TRBV7-8 to TRBJ2-3; TRBD1 matches at 9 bases. Germline-derived CDR1 and CDR2 are SGHVS and FQNEAQ. Trimming cost V 6 bases and J 6 bases; bases outside gene matches: 10. The CDR3 has 15 amino acids. The CDR3 region is CASRGDGTGKDTQYF. The CDR3 DNA reads TGTGCCAGCAGGGGGGATGGGACAGGGAAGGATACGCAGTATTTT.

This clonotype has ten or more counts. This chain links TRBV2 with TRBJ2-7, with TRBD2 matching over 8 bases. The trim removed 6 bases at V and 2 bases at J, leaving 6 bases unmatched. The CDR3 is made up of 14 amino acids. Germline lookup yields CDR1 SNHLY and CDR2 FYNNEI. CDR3: CASRRLAYAYEQYF. In DNA, the CDR3 is TGTGCCAGCAGGCGACTAGCGTATGCCTACGAGCAGTACTTC.

In this sample, this clonotype turned up many times. The chain links TRBV30 to TRBJ1-1; TRBD1 matches at 10 bases. CDR3 size: 15 residues. V trimming: 3 bases; J trimming: 6 bases; junction bases outside the gene matches: 10. Germline CDR1 and CDR2: GTSNPN and SVGIG (reference sequence). The CDR3 reads CAWSRTGGSVAEAFF. CDR3 DNA: TGTGCCTGGAGCAGGACAGGGGGTTCCGTTGCTGAAGCTTTCTTT.

The chain joins TRBV5-1 to TRBJ1-2; 8 bases align to TRBD1. The germline V gene has CDR1 SGHRS and CDR2 YFSETQ. The CDR3 spans 15 residues. The V segment lost 0 bases and the J segment 8 bases; nucleotides outside the gene matches: 9. The CDR3 sequence: CASSLGTNRGYGYTF. CDR3 sequence (DNA): TGCGCCAGCAGCTTGGGCACAAACAGGGGGTACGGCTACACCTTC.

This clonotype was seen ten or more times. The chain combines TRBV20-1 with TRBJ1-2; 7 bases map to TRBD1. This CDR3 spans 13 amino acids. Germline V gene lookup returns CDR1 DFQATT and CDR2 SNEGSKA (reference sequence). The V gene end was trimmed by 5 bases and the J gene end by 6 bases; junction bases not matched to a gene: 9. The CDR3 DNA is TGCAGTGCTGAAGGACAGGAGGAAAATGGCTACACCTTC. Its translation: CSAEGQEENGYTF.

The chain employs TRBV4-2 and TRBJ2-5; 7 positions match TRBD1. Germline lookup yields CDR1 LGHNA and CDR2 YNFKEQ. J lost 7 bases, V lost 6 bases, and 8 bases had no gene match. This CDR3 spans 13 amino acids. The CDR3 coding sequence is TGTGCCAGCAGTAATAGCGAGGGGGCGACCCAGTACTTC. Amino acids: CASSNSEGATQYF.

This clonotype has only a few counts. This sequence joins TRBV2 and TRBJ2-7; 7 bases fit TRBD2. This CDR3 is 15 amino acids long. Germline V gives CDR1 SNHLY, CDR2 FYNNEI. With V trimmed by 7 bases and J by 3 bases, 12 bases remained unmatched. DNA for the CDR3: TGTGCCAGCACCCTCTGGGCTAGCGGAGACTACGAGCAGTACTTC. Translated: CASTLWASGDYEQYF. Using reference TRBV2 and TRBJ2-7 for the parts outside the CDR3, the full variable domain is EPEVTQTPSHQVTQMGQEVILRCVPISNHLYFYWYRQILGQKVEFLVSFYNNEISEKSEIFDDQFSVERPDGSNFTLKIRSTKLEDSAMYFCASTLWASGDYEQYFGPGTRLTVT.

Many counts were recorded for this clonotype. The chain is built from TRBV6-5 and TRBJ1-3; possible D gene TRBD1, 5 bases. Trimming cost V 0 bases and J 2 bases, with 11 bases left between them. CDR1 is MNHEY, CDR2 SVGAGI, per germline. This CDR3 has 16 amino acids. CDR3 sequence (DNA): TGTGCCAGCAGTTACTCATGGGGACTGGCTGGAAACACCATATATTTT. Translated, it gives CASSYSWGLAGNTIYF.

This clonotype was seen many times. This chain connects TRBV12-3 or TRBV12-4 to TRBJ2-2; unclear D gene. V lost 6 bases and J 5 bases, leaving 4 bases between the germline ends. CDR3 size: 11 residues. CDR3 nucleotide sequence: TGTGCCAGCAGCATGACCGGGGAGCTGTTTTTT. Its translation is CASSMTGELFF.

This clonotype was detected many times. The CDR3 protein is CASLGQGLYEQYF. CDR3 sequence (DNA): TGTGCCAGCCTCGGACAGGGTCTCTACGAGCAGTACTTC. J is TRBJ2-7 and V is TRBV2; TRBD1 matches at 8 bases. The germline CDR1 and CDR2 sequences are SNHLY and FYNNEI. The CDR3 length is 13 residues. With 8 bases clipped from V and 3 bases from J, the junction kept 6 bases outside the gene matches.

The chain has TRBV5-1 and TRBJ2-1; 9 bases agree with TRBD2. The CDR3 has 12 residues. The germline CDR1 and CDR2 sequences are SGHRS and YFSETQ. Germline trimming cut 7 bases from V and 5 bases from J; bases unmatched to any gene: 1. Written as DNA, the CDR3 is TGCGCCAGCCGACTAGCGGACAATGAGCAGTTCTTC. Translated, it gives CASRLADNEQFF.

There are many counts of this clonotype. This chain links TRBV28 with TRBJ1-4; TRBD1 agrees at 8 bases. Germline V gene sequence: CDR1 MDHEN, CDR2 SYDVKM. V lost 7 bases, J lost 1 base, and 2 bases stayed unmatched. The CDR3 is made up of 14 amino acids. Here the CDR3 DNA reads TGTGCCAGCAAGACAGGGGTAACTAATGAAAAACTGTTTTTT. It translates to CASKTGVTNEKLFF.

In this sample, this clonotype turned up many times. V and J are TRBV2 and TRBJ2-7; weak D call: TRBD1 (5 bases). V was cut by 7 bases and J by 7 bases, with 17 bases left in between. The CDR3 is made up of 13 amino acids. The germline V gene encodes CDR1 SNHLY and CDR2 FYNNEI. CDR3 in DNA: TGTGCCAGCATATCAGGGCGGCTGGGGGAGCAGTACTTC. Amino acid sequence: CASISGRLGEQYF.

A few counts support this clonotype. The chain is built from TRBV20-1 and TRBJ1-2; 7 bases align to TRBD1. J lost 12 bases, V lost 1 base, and 11 bases had no gene match. The germline V gene has CDR1 DFQATT and CDR2 SNEGSKA (reference sequence). The CDR3 has 13 amino acids. The CDR3 reads CSARARTGALDTF. The CDR3 DNA follows: TGCAGTGCTAGAGCCCGAACAGGGGCTCTCGACACCTTC.

This clonotype was counted many times. The V and J genes are TRBV12-3 or TRBV12-4 and TRBJ1-1; TRBD1 might be the D (5 bases). The V and J ends lost 6 bases and 7 bases respectively, with 12 bases between them. The CDR3 covers 12 residues. The CDR3 spells CASRYRQYEAFF. The CDR3 bases are TGTGCCAGCAGATACCGACAGTATGAAGCTTTCTTT.

This chain uses TRBV24-1 with TRBJ2-1; D is unresolved. Between the trimmed V and J ends, which lost 4 bases and 4 bases, there was a span of 10 bases. Per the germline V gene, CDR1 is KGHDR and CDR2 is SFDVKD. The CDR3 length is 14 residues. CDR3: CATSESLLYNEQFF. CDR3 coding DNA: TGTGCCACCAGTGAAAGCCTTCTTTACAATGAGCAGTTCTTC.

This rearrangement joins TRBV4-1 to TRBJ1-2; D call uncertain. Germline V gives CDR1 MGHRA, CDR2 YSYEKL. V was shortened by 5 bases and J by 2 bases, with 15 bases between the two germline ends. There are 15 residues in the CDR3. The CDR3 sequence is CASSYQEEGNYGYTF. The CDR3 DNA reads as TGCGCCAGCAGCTACCAGGAGGAAGGGAACTATGGCTACACCTTC.

V and J are TRBV5-1 and TRBJ2-7; 9 bases are a match to TRBD2. The CDR3 runs 15 residues. The J segment lost 3 bases and the V segment lost 4 bases, leaving 8 bases of the junction unmatched. The germline gives CDR1 SGHRS, CDR2 YFSETQ. CDR3 sequence (DNA): TGCGCCAGCAGCCCCGCTCCTAGCGGGGACTACGAGCAGTACTTC. Protein: CASSPAPSGDYEQYF.

At least ten counts were recorded for this clonotype. V is TRBV6-1 and J is TRBJ2-7, with D maybe TRBD1 (6 bases). V lost 8 bases, J lost 6 bases, and 17 bases lay in between. The CDR3 consists of 13 residues. Germline-derived CDR1 and CDR2 are MNHNS and SASEGT. CDR3 sequence: CASRGPLQGEQYF. The CDR3 region has the DNA TGTGCCAGCCGCGGACCTTTACAGGGCGAGCAGTACTTC.